Listed below are T cell receptor beta chains from one sample, sequenced in a study of blood T cells in healthy people across ages. TCRdb re-called the 5' RACE reads with MiXCR, one entry per CDR3 protein. Of around 2 million distinct CDR3 sequences listed, 39% are singletons. Sequencing was carried out using blood. All receptors come from a human donor in good health. Both conserved end residues are part of each CDR3.

j_gene | v_gene | len | CDR3aa
TRBJ1-2 | TRBV3-1 | 15 | CASSQEFGAVRGYTF
TRBJ1-2 | TRBV6-6 | 16 | CASSNPRDGSNYGYTF
. | TRBV14 | 13 | CASSRVRRETQYF
TRBJ2-7 | TRBV9 | 14 | CASSVEDSAYEQYF
TRBJ1-2 | TRBV4-1 | 15 | CASSQVIRTDRGYTF
TRBJ2-4 | TRBV7-2 | 15 | CASSLIAGGPNIQYF
TRBJ1-2 | TRBV6-5 | 20 | CASSYSNIPIPPGRFYGYTF
TRBJ1-2 | TRBV3-1 | 12 | CASSQRGDGYTF
TRBJ2-5 | TRBV29-1 | 14 | CSYLPGGPPETQYF
TRBJ1-2 | TRBV7-2 | 17 | CASSHTPRAEGNYGYTF
TRBJ2-7 | TRBV19 | 15 | CASSIGLAETYEQYF
TRBJ1-3 | TRBV6-5 | 15 | CASTRGAGLGNTIYF
TRBJ2-1 | TRBV5-6 | 15 | CASSPSWGAEGEQFF
TRBJ2-7 | TRBV12-3/TRBV12-4 | 13 | CASSLKHHYEQYF
TRBJ2-1 | TRBV7-9 | 13 | CASSPTGCDEQFF
TRBJ2-1 | TRBV15 | 16 | CAASRDLPVNYNEQFF
TRBJ2-5 | TRBV29-1 | 13 | CSVEGLAEETQYF
TRBJ2-3 | TRBV12-3/TRBV12-4 | 13 | CASSCESTDTQYF
TRBJ1-5 | TRBV28 | 15 | CASWGGRRGNQPQHF
TRBJ2-7 | TRBV10-3 | 15 | CAISERQGGRAEQYF
TRBJ2-1 | TRBV30 | 14 | CAWSRQNSYNEQFF
TRBJ1-1 | TRBV25-1 | 15 | CASSDTRQGDTEAFF
TRBJ2-7 | TRBV6-2/TRBV6-3 | 12 | CASSYRYDEQYF
TRBJ2-1 | TRBV11-3 | 15 | CASSGTSTSRGEQFF
TRBJ2-6 | TRBV10-3 | 15 | CAISERNSGANVLTF
TRBJ1-2 | TRBV21-1 | 15 | CASSKESDSNYGYTF
TRBJ1-5 | TRBV29-1 | 12 | CSAQNSNQPQHF
TRBJ1-2 | TRBV29-1 | 12 | CSVAKGAYGYTF
TRBJ1-5 | TRBV29-1 | 13 | CSVGQDGYQPQHF
TRBJ2-1 | TRBV6-2/TRBV6-3 | 14 | CASNIRLAGGQQFF
TRBJ1-5 | TRBV5-6 | 17 | CASSEGTGGGFDQPQHF
TRBJ2-3 | TRBV10-3 | 14 | CAIRAGTRADTRYF
TRBJ1-4 | TRBV6-6 | 15 | CASSLDLGGNEKLFF
. | TRBV7-2 | 14 | CASSPGGWGSEQYF
TRBJ1-4 | TRBV5-1 | 14 | CASSLVRPGEKLFF
TRBJ2-3 | TRBV30 | 12 | CAWNTVTDTQYF
TRBJ2-1 | TRBV2 | 15 | CASSVRQGLFNEQFF
TRBJ1-5 | TRBV20-1 | 18 | CSAPSPRFGGLYNQPQHF
TRBJ2-1 | TRBV20-1 | 14 | CSAPRTGMSNEQFF
TRBJ2-3 | TRBV10-3 | 17 | CAISESLVADSTDTQYF
TRBJ2-2 | TRBV4-1 | 15 | CASSQRDRGRGELFF
TRBJ2-3 | TRBV12-3/TRBV12-4 | 16 | CASSPIIGGPFPAQYF